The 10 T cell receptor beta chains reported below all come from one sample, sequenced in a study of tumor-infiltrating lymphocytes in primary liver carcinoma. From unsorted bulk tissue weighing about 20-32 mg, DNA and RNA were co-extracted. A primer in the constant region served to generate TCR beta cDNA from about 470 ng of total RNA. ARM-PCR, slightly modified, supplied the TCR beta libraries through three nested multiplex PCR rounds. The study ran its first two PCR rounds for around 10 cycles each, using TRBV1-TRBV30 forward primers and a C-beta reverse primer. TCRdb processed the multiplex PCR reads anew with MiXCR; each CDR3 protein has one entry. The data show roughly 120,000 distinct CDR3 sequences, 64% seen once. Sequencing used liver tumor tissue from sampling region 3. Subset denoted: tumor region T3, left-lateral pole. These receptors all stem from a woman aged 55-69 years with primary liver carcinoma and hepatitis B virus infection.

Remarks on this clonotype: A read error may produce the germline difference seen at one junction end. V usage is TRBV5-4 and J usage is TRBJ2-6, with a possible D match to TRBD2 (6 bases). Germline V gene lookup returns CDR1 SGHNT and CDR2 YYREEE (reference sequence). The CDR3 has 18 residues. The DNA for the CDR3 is TGTGCCAGTAGCTTGGTGGGGGGTGGAATTTCTGGGGCCAACGCCCTGACTTTC. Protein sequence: CASSLVGGGISGANALTF. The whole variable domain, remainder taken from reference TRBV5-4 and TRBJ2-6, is ETGVTQSPTHLIKTRGQQVTLRCSSQSGHNTVSWYQQALGQGPQFIFQYYREEENGRGNFPPRFSGLQFPNYSSELNVNALELDDSALYLCASSLVGGGISGANALTFGAGSRLTVL.

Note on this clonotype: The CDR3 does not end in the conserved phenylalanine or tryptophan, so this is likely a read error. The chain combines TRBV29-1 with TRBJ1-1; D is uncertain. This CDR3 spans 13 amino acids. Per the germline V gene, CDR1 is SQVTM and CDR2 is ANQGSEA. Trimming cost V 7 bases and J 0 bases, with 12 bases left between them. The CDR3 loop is CSAVFSMNTEAFL. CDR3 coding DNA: TGCAGCGCTGTTTTCTCCATGAACACTGAAGCTTTCCTT.

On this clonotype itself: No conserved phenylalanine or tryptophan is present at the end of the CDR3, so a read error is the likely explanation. CDR3 sequence reads: CASSLWRSGTGGYEQYY. The CDR3 DNA is TGTGCCAGCAGTTTATGGAGGTCCGGGACAGGGGGCTACGAGCAGTACTAC. V is TRBV28 and J is TRBJ2-7, with TRBD1 identical over 11 bases. CDR3 length: 17 residues. CDR1 and CDR2 from the germline V gene are MDHEN and SYDVKM. With 0 bases clipped from V and 3 bases from J, the junction kept 7 bases outside the gene matches.

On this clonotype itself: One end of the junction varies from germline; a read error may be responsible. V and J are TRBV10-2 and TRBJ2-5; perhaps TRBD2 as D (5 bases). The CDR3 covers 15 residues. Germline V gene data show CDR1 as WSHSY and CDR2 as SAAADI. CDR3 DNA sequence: TGCACCAGCCGACTACTGGGAGCGGCTCAAGAGACCCAGTACTTC. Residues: CTSRLLGAAQETQYF.

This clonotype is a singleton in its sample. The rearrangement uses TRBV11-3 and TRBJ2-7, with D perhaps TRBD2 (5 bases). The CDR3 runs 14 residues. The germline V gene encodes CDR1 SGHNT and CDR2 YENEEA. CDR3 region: CASSFGGLFDVQYF. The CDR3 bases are TGTGCTAGTAGCTTCGGTGGACTTTTCGACGTGCAGTACTTC.

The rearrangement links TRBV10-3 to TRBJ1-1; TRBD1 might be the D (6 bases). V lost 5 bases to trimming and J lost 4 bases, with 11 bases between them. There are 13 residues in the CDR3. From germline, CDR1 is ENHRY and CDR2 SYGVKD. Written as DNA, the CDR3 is TGTGCCATCAGTAGGGGGGGGAGCACTGAAGCTTTCTTT. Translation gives CAISRGGSTEAFF.

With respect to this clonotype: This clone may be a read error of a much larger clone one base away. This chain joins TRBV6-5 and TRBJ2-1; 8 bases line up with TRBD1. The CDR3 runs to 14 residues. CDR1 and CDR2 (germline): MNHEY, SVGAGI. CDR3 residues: CASSLQGGYNEQLF. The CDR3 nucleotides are TGTGCCAGCAGCCTACAGGGGGGCTACAATGAGCAGCTCTTC.

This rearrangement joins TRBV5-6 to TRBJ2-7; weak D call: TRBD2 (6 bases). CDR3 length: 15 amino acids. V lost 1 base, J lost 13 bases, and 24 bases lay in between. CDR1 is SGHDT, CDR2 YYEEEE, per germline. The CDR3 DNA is TGTGCCAGCAGCTTGAAGGGTAGCGGCTCCTACGAACACTACTTC. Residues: CASSLKGSGSYEHYF.

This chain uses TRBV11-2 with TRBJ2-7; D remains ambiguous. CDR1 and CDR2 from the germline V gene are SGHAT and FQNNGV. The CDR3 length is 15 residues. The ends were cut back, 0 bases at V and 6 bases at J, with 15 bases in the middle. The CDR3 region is CASSLDPDHTPEQYF. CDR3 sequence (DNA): TGTGCCAGCAGCTTAGACCCAGACCATACACCCGAGCAGTACTTC.

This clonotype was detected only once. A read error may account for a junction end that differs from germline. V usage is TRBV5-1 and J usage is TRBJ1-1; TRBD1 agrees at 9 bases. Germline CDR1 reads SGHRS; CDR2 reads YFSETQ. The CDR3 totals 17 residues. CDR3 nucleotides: TGCGCCAGAAGCTTGGGGAACAGGGGGCTGGGGAACACTGAAGCTTTCTTT. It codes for CARSLGNRGLGNTEAFF. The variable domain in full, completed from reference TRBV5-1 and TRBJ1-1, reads KAGVTQTPRYLIKTRGQQVTLSCSPISGHRSVSWYQQTPGQGLQFLFEYFSETQRNKGNFPGRFSGRQFSNSRSEMNVSTLELGDSALYLCARSLGNRGLGNTEAFFGQGTRLTVV.